These 5 T cell receptor beta chains share one sample of origin, sequenced in a study of control samples from healthy donors and cancer patients. The assay was immunoSEQ multiplex PCR, and TCRdb's table has in-frame clones only and misses some. Of around 70,000 clones in the sample, about 94% were seen once. The sample was blood. Receptors originate from a woman aged 25 to 39 in good health.

There are a few counts of this clone. CDR3 sequence (DNA): TGTGCCAGCAGCGCGGCGCCTGGACAGAACAATGAGCAGTTCTTC. It yields the protein CASSAAPGQNNEQFF. The rearrangement links TRBV7-3 to TRBJ2-1; D may be TRBD1 (6 bases). The germline V gene encodes CDR1 SGHTA and CDR2 FQGTGA. V lost 5 bases and J lost 5, with 16 bases in between. The CDR3 totals 15 residues.

Details on this clone: Only one base separates this from a far larger clonotype, so it likely reflects a read error. The rearrangement joins TRBV27 to TRBJ1-4; 7 bases map to TRBD1. With V trimmed by 10 bases and J by 8 bases, 13 bases remained unmatched. Germline V lookup: CDR1 MNHEY, CDR2 SMNVEV (reference sequence). This CDR3 spans 14 amino acids. CDR3 region: CATTQGGGREKLFF. In DNA, the CDR3 is TGTGCCACCACCCAGGGGGGGGGCCGAGAAAAACTGTTTTTT.

This clone has a handful of counts. The rearrangement joins TRBV4-2 to TRBJ2-3; 8 bases align to TRBD2. This CDR3 contains 16 residues. Trimming at V came to 0 bases and at J to 3 bases, leaving 5 bases not matched to a gene. Germline V gene data show CDR1 as LGHNA and CDR2 as YNFKEQ. CDR3: CASSQEGVAGTDTQYF. CDR3 in DNA: TGTGCCAGCAGCCAAGAGGGGGTAGCGGGAACAGATACGCAGTATTTT.

The DNA of the CDR3 is TGTGCCAGCAGCTTAGACAGGGGGAACACTGAAGCTTTCTTT. This codes for CASSLDRGNTEAFF. The rearrangement links TRBV7-8 to TRBJ1-1, with TRBD1 matching 7 bases. The CDR3 length is 14 residues. The V segment lost 1 base and the J segment 1 base; nucleotides outside the gene matches: 0. The germline CDR1 and CDR2 sequences are SGHVS and FQNEAQ. Full variable domain (missing parts from reference TRBV7-8 and TRBJ1-1): GAGVSQSPRYKVAKRGQDVALRCDPISGHVSLFWYQQALGQGPEFLTYFQNEAQLDKSGLPSDRFFAERPEGSVSTLKIQRTQQEDSAVYLCASSLDRGNTEAFFGQGTRLTVV.

This CDR3 reads CASSLRGPGAGELFF. CDR3 DNA sequence: TGTGCCAGCAGCTTAAGGGGGCCTGGGGCCGGGGAGCTGTTTTTT. The chain uses TRBV7-3 and TRBJ2-2, with D perhaps TRBD1 (6 bases). CDR1 SGHTA and CDR2 FQGTGA come from the germline V gene. V lost 1 base, J lost 6 bases, and 12 bases lay in between. This CDR3 comprises 15 residues.